This T cell receptor (beta chain) stems from a study of T-cell memory formation after mild COVID-19. TCRdb redid the calling of the 5' RACE reads with MiXCR, one entry per CDR3 protein. Among just over 60,000 distinct CDR3 sequences listed, roughly 9.9% were seen once. The sample holds a few counts of this clonotype. The CDR3 runs to 15 residues. V lost 2 bases and J lost 4, with 14 bases in between. The germline CDR1 and CDR2 sequences are SGHAT and FQNNGV. The sequencing input was PBMCs or a T cell subset sorted from them (not recorded which). This sequence joins TRBV11-2 and TRBJ1-2; D is undetermined. The receptor was isolated from a man aged 18 to 29 who had mild COVID-19 (a few samples of this study predate the infection). Cell type and time point are not known. The CDR3 loop is CASSLSEGWGYGYTF. The CDR3 DNA reads as TGTGCCAGCAGCTTATCAGAGGGATGGGGCTATGGCTACACCTTC.